This TCR beta chain was captured by sequencing in a study of blood T cell repertoires in COVID-19. Study in general: Italy, Spain and the United States were the sources of the convalescent and acute COVID-19 samples. The cDNA or gDNA used as material had been derived from T cells, B-cell-depleted T cells, or PBMCs.

Original handling: Reference gene primer amplification yielded estimated nucleated cell counts. Profiled with immunoSEQ multiplex PCR; TCRdb holds only in-frame clones, not every one. The V and J calls and clone size are taken from that table; D and trimming were inferred from the DNA. The sample shows 200,000 or so clones, around 86% of them seen only once. Source material: peripheral blood. This sequence was found in a man aged 45 to 65 with acute or convalescent COVID-19.

The CDR3, as DNA: TGTGCCAGCAGTTACAGGTTCGGGAGCAATCAGCCCCAGCATTTT. Translation gives CASSYRFGSNQPQHF. The J gene is TRBJ1-5, the V gene TRBV6-6, with D uncertain. V lost 2 bases, J lost 1 base, and 9 bases lay in between. The CDR3 loop spans 15 amino acids. From germline, CDR1 is MNHNY and CDR2 SVGAGI (reference sequence).